Listed here are 28 T cell receptor beta chains from one sample, sequenced in a study of blood T cell repertoires in COVID-19. Clones were read by immunoSEQ multiplex PCR, and TCRdb kept only the in-frame ones, dropping some. This table holds over 200,000 clones, approximately 90% found once. The sequenced sample consisted of peripheral blood. All receptors come from a woman in her thirties or forties who had recovered from COVID-19.

Regarding this clone: This sample also contains other DNA sequences that code for the same CDR3. The chain uses TRBV7-2 and TRBJ2-1, with no clear D. CDR1 and CDR2 (germline): SGHTA, FQGNSA. V was cut by 1 base and J by 9 bases, with 10 bases left in between. This CDR3 region has 13 residues. In nucleotides, the CDR3 is TGTGCCAGCAGCTTAGGAGCGTTGGGTGAGCAGTTCTTC. This sequence encodes CASSLGALGEQFF. The variable domain in full, with the rest retrieved from reference TRBV7-2 and TRBJ2-1, is GAGVSQSPSNKVTEKGKDVELRCDPISGHTALYWYRQSLGQGLEFLIYFQGNSAPDKSGLPSDRFSAERTGGSVSTLTIQRTQQEDSAVYLCASSLGALGEQFFGPGTRLTVL.

The chain combines TRBV14 with TRBJ1-2; TRBD1 matches 8 bases. CDR1 is SGHDN, CDR2 FVKESK, per germline. V was pared by 0 bases and J by 6 bases, with 6 bases of the junction left unmatched. This CDR3 contains 15 residues. The chain's CDR3 is CASSQDLIRGHGYTF. CDR3 in DNA: TGTGCCAGCAGCCAAGATCTGATCAGGGGGCATGGCTACACCTTC.

This clone was detected a few times. The J gene is TRBJ2-4, the V gene TRBV4-3, with D maybe TRBD2 (5 bases). In germline, CDR1 is LGHNA, CDR2 YSLEER. The CDR3 covers 18 residues. Trimming shortened V by 0 bases and J by 0 bases, and 15 bases separated the two germline ends. The CDR3 bases are TGCGCCAGCAGCCAAGATATCGGGCCAGCGGTAGCCAAAAACATTCAGTACTTC. Its protein product is CASSQDIGPAVAKNIQYF.

The chain has TRBV6-6 and TRBJ1-4; TRBD1 matches at 7 bases. The CDR3 length is 18 residues. J gave up 3 bases and V 5 bases, and 15 bases lay outside the gene matches. The germline gives CDR1 MNHNY, CDR2 SVGAGI (reference sequence). CDR3 region: CASSRRQGRLVPNEKLFF. For the CDR3, the DNA is TGTGCCAGCAGTCGCCGACAGGGACGGCTGGTTCCTAATGAAAAACTGTTTTTT.

The CDR3 spells CASSLGSQGEKLFF. The CDR3 bases are TGCGCCAGCAGCTTAGGATCCCAGGGTGAAAAACTGTTTTTT. The J gene is TRBJ1-4, the V gene TRBV5-1; D possibly corresponds to TRBD1 (5 bases). The germline V gene encodes CDR1 SGHRS and CDR2 YFSETQ. V was clipped by 2 bases and J by 7 bases, with 12 bases between them. There are 14 residues in the CDR3.

The count of this clone is one. The chain combines TRBV6-2 or TRBV6-3 with TRBJ2-4, with D maybe TRBD1 (6 bases). The CDR3 loop spans 16 amino acids. Germline loops: CDR1 MNHEY, CDR2 SVGEGT. Trimming took off 0 bases at V and 4 bases at J, with 13 bases between the two ends. CDR3 sequence reads: CASSYSGRGGKNIQYF. In DNA form, the CDR3 reads TGTGCCAGCAGTTACTCGGGGAGAGGGGGTAAAAACATTCAGTACTTC.

V usage is TRBV12-3 or TRBV12-4 and J usage is TRBJ2-3; a weak D match, TRBD2 (6 bases). V lost 3 bases and J lost 6, with 7 bases in between. The CDR3 totals 12 residues. CDR3 residues: CASSLGRDTQYF. CDR3 sequence (DNA): TGTGCCAGCAGTTTGGGGAGGGATACGCAGTATTTT.

This CDR3 is CASSPPLGGGEKNIQYF. CDR3 sequence (DNA): TGTGCCAGCAGCCCTCCATTGGGGGGAGGGGAAAAAAACATTCAGTACTTC. This rearrangement joins TRBV3-1 (or the pseudogene TRBV3-2) to TRBJ2-4, with 7 bases aligning to TRBD2. CDR3 length: 17 amino acids. Trimming cost V 4 bases and J 4 bases; bases outside gene matches: 13. Germline assignment: CDR1 LGHDT and CDR2 YNNKEL (reference sequence).

This chain uses TRBV7-2 with TRBJ1-3; D is undetermined. CDR3 size: 14 residues. CDR1 SGHTA and CDR2 FQGNSA come from the germline V gene. Trimming left V 7 bases short and J 0 bases short, with 10 bases between. This CDR3 is CASKFGSSGNTIYF. In DNA form, the CDR3 reads TGTGCCAGCAAGTTCGGGAGCTCTGGAAACACCATATATTTT.

The chain has TRBV7-2 and TRBJ2-1; 9 bases align to TRBD2. The CDR3 extends over 14 amino acids. CDR1 and CDR2 (germline): SGHTA, FQGNSA. Trimming at V came to 5 bases and at J to 8 bases, leaving 7 bases not matched to a gene. CDR3 amino acids: CASSPFAGGDEQFF. Written as DNA, the CDR3 is TGTGCCAGCAGCCCCTTCGCGGGAGGGGATGAGCAGTTCTTC.

V gene TRBV5-4 combines with J gene TRBJ2-3; 14 nucleotides align to TRBD2. V lost 2 bases to trimming and J lost 5 bases; unmatched junction nucleotides: 4. The V gene's germline CDR1 is SGHNT and CDR2 YYREEE (reference sequence). The CDR3 is made up of 16 amino acids. The DNA for the CDR3 is TGTGCCAGCAGCTTAGGACTAGCGGGAGGAAGAGATACGCAGTATTTT. It translates to CASSLGLAGGRDTQYF.

The rearrangement joins TRBV3-1 (or the pseudogene TRBV3-2) to TRBJ2-3; TRBD2 matches 10 bases. The CDR3 extends over 14 amino acids. CDR1 is LGHDT and CDR2 is YNNKEL in the germline V gene (reference sequence). With V trimmed by 3 bases and J by 12 bases, 9 bases remained unmatched. The CDR3 DNA is TGTGCCAGCAGCCAGGCCCGGACTAGCGGCGAACAGTATTTT. As protein: CASSQARTSGEQYF.

This rearrangement joins TRBV5-4 to TRBJ2-5; the match to TRBD2 covers 7 bases. The CDR3 runs 14 residues. From germline, CDR1 is SGHNT and CDR2 YYREEE (reference sequence). The V and J ends lost 2 bases and 1 base, in that order; junction bases with no gene match: 2. The CDR3 DNA reads TGTGCCAGCAGCTTTGGGGGGGGCCAAGAGACCCAGTACTTC. Translating gives CASSFGGGQETQYF.

The V and J genes are TRBV2 and TRBJ2-1; 13 bases match TRBD2. CDR3 size: 15 residues. Germline assignment: CDR1 SNHLY and CDR2 FYNNEI. Germline trimming cut 6 bases from V and 8 bases from J; bases unmatched to any gene: 7. CDR3 in amino acids: CASSLLAGGGDEQFF. The CDR3 bases are TGTGCCAGCAGCCTACTAGCGGGAGGGGGGGATGAGCAGTTCTTC.

CDR3 protein: CASSLATPGMGGYTF. The CDR3, as DNA: TGCGCCAGCAGCTTGGCCACCCCCGGGATGGGGGGCTACACCTTC. This chain connects TRBV5-1 to TRBJ1-2; D uncertain. This CDR3 region has 15 residues. The V gene's germline CDR1 is SGHRS and CDR2 YFSETQ. V lost 0 bases and J 8 bases, leaving 17 bases between the germline ends.

The table lists this clone with a few counts. The same CDR3 arises from other DNA sequences in this sample as well. The chain couples TRBV19 to TRBJ1-3; 8 nucleotides match TRBD1. After removal of 6 bases from V and 0 bases from J, the junction contained 4 bases not matched to a gene. Germline CDR1 reads LNHDA; CDR2 reads SQIVND (reference sequence). The CDR3 sequence is 15 residues long. The CDR3 DNA reads as TGTGCCAGTAGACGGGACAGGAGCTCTGGAAACACCATATATTTT. Protein: CASRRDRSSGNTIYF.

This sequence joins TRBV5-1 and TRBJ2-4; 11 bases line up with TRBD2. The CDR3 has 17 residues. The V gene's germline CDR1 is SGHRS and CDR2 YFSETQ. The V segment lost 4 bases and the J segment 9 bases; nucleotides outside the gene matches: 15. DNA for the CDR3: TGCGCCAGCAGCCCTAGGACTAGCGGGCCCAGGTGGGGCATTCAGTACTTC. Its translation is CASSPRTSGPRWGIQYF.

The chain couples TRBV5-4 to TRBJ1-2; tentative D call: TRBD1 (5 bases). Germline CDR1 SGHNT, CDR2 YYREEE (reference sequence). The CDR3 consists of 14 residues. Trimming cost V 4 bases and J 2 bases, with 12 bases left between them. CDR3 sequence: CASSPRGGNYGYTF. The CDR3 nucleotides read TGTGCCAGCAGCCCCCGGGGGGGGAACTATGGCTACACCTTC.

The chain combines TRBV19 with TRBJ2-1; TRBD2 might be the D (6 bases). Germline CDR1 reads LNHDA; CDR2 reads SQIVND (reference sequence). V was trimmed by 5 bases and J by 4 bases, leaving 9 bases between them. This CDR3 has 13 residues. The CDR3, as DNA: TGTGCCAGTAGTGAGCGGGTGTACAATGAGCAGTTCTTC. Encoded protein: CASSERVYNEQFF.

This clone was seen repeatedly, ten times or more. CDR3 loop: CASSSQGYYGYTF. CDR3 DNA: TGTGCCAGCAGTTCACAGGGGTACTATGGCTACACCTTC. The gene calls are TRBV12-3 or TRBV12-4 and TRBJ1-2; 7 bases match TRBD1. The CDR3 spans 13 residues. Trimming cost V 4 bases and J 3 bases; bases outside gene matches: 2.

The chain has TRBV7-2 and TRBJ2-3; TRBD2 matches 9 bases. There are 12 residues in the CDR3. With 7 bases clipped from V and 9 bases from J, the junction kept 5 bases outside the gene matches. Germline V CDR1 and CDR2: SGHTA, FQGNSA. The CDR3 bases are TGTGCCAGCACCGTGAGCGGGAGGACGCAGTATTTT. Encoded protein: CASTVSGRTQYF.

CDR3 in amino acids: CASSYHSGNQPQHF. As DNA, the CDR3 is TGTGCCAGCAGTTACCACTCGGGCAATCAGCCCCAGCATTTT. The chain couples TRBV6-2 or TRBV6-3 to TRBJ1-5, with unresolved D. Germline V CDR1 and CDR2: MNHEY, SVGEGT. The CDR3 is 14 amino acids. V lost 2 bases, J lost 2 bases, and 7 bases lay in between.

V gene TRBV18 combines with J gene TRBJ1-6; 8 bases line up with TRBD1. V lost 3 bases to trimming and J lost 6 bases; unmatched junction nucleotides: 7. The CDR3 is 16 amino acids. Germline CDR1 KGHSH, CDR2 LQKENI. The CDR3 DNA follows: TGTGCCAGCTCACCGGGGACAGGCGACCTTAATTCACCCCTCCACTTT. Amino acids: CASSPGTGDLNSPLHF.

The table lists this clone with many counts. This sample also contains other DNA sequences that code for the same CDR3. The CDR3 bases are TGTGCCAGTAGTCCCGGGACAGCCACCAACTATGGCTACACCTTC. It yields the protein CASSPGTATNYGYTF. The rearrangement joins TRBV19 to TRBJ1-2; 7 nucleotides line up with TRBD1. Germline V gene data show CDR1 as LNHDA and CDR2 as SQIVND (reference sequence). This CDR3 has 15 residues. V gave up 5 bases and J gave up 2 bases; unmatched junction bases: 8.

This clone has more than one count but fewer than ten. The chain has TRBV6-2 or TRBV6-3 and TRBJ1-5; no clear D gene. Trimming cost V 0 bases and J 8 bases, with 11 bases left between them. CDR3 length: 14 residues. Germline-derived CDR1 and CDR2 are MNHEY and SVGEGT. This chain's CDR3 is CASSYSGKIEPQHF. The CDR3 nucleotides are TGTGCCAGCAGTTACTCGGGCAAAATCGAGCCCCAGCATTTT.

The chain links TRBV7-2 to TRBJ2-1; the match to TRBD2 covers 10 bases. Unmatched junction bases numbered 6, after V lost 5 bases and J lost 11 bases. CDR3 length: 13 amino acids. Looked up from germline, CDR1 is SGHTA and CDR2 is FQGNSA. The DNA of the CDR3 is TGTGCCAGCAGCCCCCAAACTAGCGGGAAGCAGTTCTTC. Its protein is CASSPQTSGKQFF.

The gene calls are TRBV4-2 and TRBJ2-1; 9 positions agree with TRBD2. J lost 8 bases, V lost 0 bases, and 5 bases had no gene match. The CDR3 consists of 15 residues. Germline CDR1 is LGHNA and CDR2 is YNFKEQ. CDR3 region: CASSQEGLAGYEQFF. As DNA, the CDR3 is TGTGCCAGCAGCCAAGAGGGGCTAGCGGGGTATGAGCAGTTCTTC.

The chain carries TRBV11-2 and TRBJ2-7, with TRBD1 matching 8 bases. After removal of 5 bases from V and 2 bases from J, the junction contained 5 bases not matched to a gene. There are 14 residues in the CDR3. The germline V gene has CDR1 SGHAT and CDR2 FQNNGV. The CDR3 DNA is TGTGCCAGCAGCCCCGGACAGGGTACCTACGAGCAGTACTTC. This gives the protein CASSPGQGTYEQYF.